Listed here are 14 T cell receptor beta chains from one sample, sequenced in a study of T cell repertoires in aging, cancer and after chemotherapy. TCR beta rearrangements were amplified from peripheral blood genomic DNA. TRB rearrangements spanning V, D and J were amplified using mixed TRB-A/B primers. TCRdb redid the calling of the multiplex PCR reads with MiXCR, one entry per CDR3 protein. This table holds fewer than 13,000 distinct CDR3 sequences, about 31% found once. The sample taken for sequencing was blood. Receptors were obtained from a human donor in good health.

V is TRBV28 and J is TRBJ2-1; TRBD1 might be the D (6 bases). The J call could be wrong; TRBJ2-7 is a better fit for the DNA end. The V gene's germline CDR1 is MDHEN and CDR2 SYDVKM. This CDR3 is 12 amino acids long. DNA for the CDR3: TGTGCCAGCGGCCTCAGGGGAGACGAGCAGTACTTC. It translates to CASGLRGDEQYF.

This rearrangement joins TRBV6-1 to TRBJ2-2; 7 bases fit TRBD1. Germline CDR1 MNHNS, CDR2 SASEGT. Trimming took 3 bases from V and 6 from J; bases not matched to a gene: 7. This CDR3 region has 15 residues. The CDR3 is CASSEGQSEAGELFF. The CDR3, as DNA: TGTGCCAGCAGTGAGGGACAGTCGGAGGCCGGGGAGCTGTTTTTT.

V gene TRBV11-3 combines with J gene TRBJ2-5; tentative D call: TRBD1 (6 bases). The CDR3 length is 12 residues. V lost 3 bases and J lost 13, with 15 bases in between. Looked up from germline, CDR1 is SGHNT and CDR2 is YENEEA. The CDR3, as DNA: TGTGCCAGCAGCTTGGGGGCGGCAGGGGCGTACTTC. Protein product: CASSLGAAGAYF.

This clonotype was seen only a few times. Sequence at one end of the junction differs from germline and may be a read error. This chain uses TRBV6-5 with TRBJ2-2, with TRBD1 matching 8 bases. Germline V lookup: CDR1 MNHEY, CDR2 SVGAGI. The CDR3 runs 17 residues. In nucleotides, the CDR3 is TGCGCCAGCAGTTGCCCTCGGACAGGGCTGAACACCGGGGAGCTGTTTTTT. Its protein product is CASSCPRTGLNTGELFF.

This clonotype has just a few counts. The rearrangement joins TRBV5-5 to TRBJ1-1; no reliable D call. V lost 2 bases to trimming and J lost 1 base, with 9 bases between them. The germline V gene encodes CDR1 SGHKS and CDR2 YYEKEE (reference sequence). The CDR3 loop spans 14 amino acids. The CDR3 coding sequence is TGTGCCAGCAGCTTCGGCAGAGAGAACACTGAAGCTTTCTTT. This codes for CASSFGRENTEAFF.

This clonotype was seen more than once but under ten times. This chain uses TRBV30 with TRBJ2-3; no clear D. The ends were cut back, 0 bases at V and 1 base at J, with 14 bases in the middle. The CDR3 totals 16 residues. Germline V gives CDR1 GTSNPN, CDR2 SVGIG (reference sequence). CDR3 sequence: CAWSVTVKWGTDTQYF. The CDR3 DNA reads TGTGCCTGGAGTGTAACAGTAAAGTGGGGCACAGATACGCAGTATTTT. Variable domain in full (rest from reference TRBV30 and TRBJ2-3): SQTIHQWPATLVQPVGSPLSLECTVEGTSNPNLYWYRQAAGRGLQLLFYSVGIGQISSEVPQNLSASRPQDRQFILSSKKLLLSDSGFYLCAWSVTVKWGTDTQYFGPGTRLTVL.

This clonotype was seen only once. This chain links TRBV6-5 with TRBJ2-4; TRBD1 matches 7 bases. Germline lookup yields CDR1 MNHEY and CDR2 SVGAGI. The ends lost 4 bases at V and 5 bases at J; junction bases unmatched: 8. The CDR3 sequence is 15 residues long. CDR3: CASSFRRTGENIQYF. The CDR3 DNA reads TGTGCCAGCAGTTTTCGAAGGACAGGCGAAAACATTCAGTACTTC.

The chain uses TRBV10-3 and TRBJ2-7; D is perhaps TRBD1 or TRBD2 (7 bases each). The CDR3 is made up of 13 amino acids. V was pared by 5 bases and J by 5 bases, with 13 bases between. CDR1 ENHRY and CDR2 SYGVKD come from the germline V gene. The DNA for the CDR3 is TGTGCCATCAGTCCAGGGGGGGCCCACGAGCAGTACTTC. Amino acid sequence: CAISPGGAHEQYF.

The genes are TRBV6-6 and TRBJ1-4; 7 nucleotides match TRBD1. V dropped 8 bases and J dropped 5; count of bases not matched to a gene: 5. This CDR3 has 13 amino acids. Germline lookup yields CDR1 MNHNY and CDR2 SVGAGI (reference sequence). The CDR3: CASAPGQNEKLFF. CDR3 nucleotide sequence: TGTGCCAGCGCTCCGGGACAGAATGAAAAACTGTTTTTT.

This sequence joins TRBV27 and TRBJ2-1; 13 bases agree with TRBD2. The V and J ends lost 10 bases and 7 bases, in that order; junction bases with no gene match: 10. The CDR3 is 15 amino acids. Germline CDR1 and CDR2: MNHEY and SMNVEV (reference sequence). The CDR3 sequence: CAIGHGTSGKNEQFF. The CDR3 DNA follows: TGTGCCATCGGCCACGGGACTAGCGGGAAAAATGAGCAGTTCTTC.

This chain links TRBV19 with TRBJ2-1; D is perhaps TRBD1 or TRBD2 (5 bases each). The V end lost 7 bases, the J end lost 6 bases, and 19 bases lay between the germline ends. CDR3 length: 15 residues. CDR1 is LNHDA, CDR2 SQIVND, per germline (reference sequence). Here the CDR3 reads CASTPGPLPTNEQFF. The CDR3 region has the DNA TGTGCCAGTACACCGGGACCCCTACCCACCAATGAGCAGTTCTTC.

The V gene is TRBV12-3 or TRBV12-4, the J gene TRBJ2-3; D could derive from TRBD1 or TRBD2 (5 bases each). V was shortened by 6 bases and J by 1 base, with 8 bases between the two germline ends. The CDR3 covers 13 residues. Here the CDR3 DNA reads TGTGCCAGCAGCTGGGACCGCACAGATACGCAGTATTTT. This translates into CASSWDRTDTQYF.

V and J are TRBV6-5 and TRBJ2-1; TRBD1 is a possible D gene (6 bases). This CDR3 has 15 residues. Germline CDR1 and CDR2: MNHEY and SVGAGI. Trimming shortened V by 0 bases and J by 10 bases, and 16 bases separated the two germline ends. The CDR3 bases are TGTGCCAGCAGTTACTCAGGTGGGCAGGGGAACGAGCAGTTCTTC. Its protein is CASSYSGGQGNEQFF.

Only a few counts were recorded for this clonotype. The chain is built from TRBV19 and TRBJ1-1, with unresolved D. Trimming took 3 bases from V and 2 from J, leaving 7 bases between them. Per germline, CDR1 LNHDA and CDR2 SQIVND (reference sequence). This CDR3 has 13 amino acids. CDR3 region: CASSIIANTEAFF. In DNA, the CDR3 is TGTGCCAGTAGTATCATAGCTAACACTGAAGCTTTCTTT.